The source of this T cell receptor beta chain is a study of blood T cells in healthy people across ages. Per-sample PBMC isolation yielded at least 7 million cells. CDR3 size: 15 residues. CDR1 and CDR2 from the germline V gene are SGHTA and FQGNSA. V was trimmed by 4 bases and J by 4 bases, leaving 16 bases between them. A second PCR, run for about 7 to 11 cycles, used a sample-barcoded 5' primer plus a J-beta primer mix. TCRdb re-derived calls from the 5' RACE reads in MiXCR, one entry per CDR3 protein. The sample comprises 700,000 or so distinct CDR3 sequences, 40% to 45% of which are singletons, and 30% rests with the top ten.

This TCR came from an elderly man in good health. This sequence joins TRBV7-2 and TRBJ2-5; TRBD1 might be the D (8 bases). What was sequenced was blood. The CDR3 DNA follows: TGTGCCAGCAGCTCCCCAGGGGGCGGGAGAGAGACCCAGTACTTC. Translated, it gives CASSSPGGGRETQYF.